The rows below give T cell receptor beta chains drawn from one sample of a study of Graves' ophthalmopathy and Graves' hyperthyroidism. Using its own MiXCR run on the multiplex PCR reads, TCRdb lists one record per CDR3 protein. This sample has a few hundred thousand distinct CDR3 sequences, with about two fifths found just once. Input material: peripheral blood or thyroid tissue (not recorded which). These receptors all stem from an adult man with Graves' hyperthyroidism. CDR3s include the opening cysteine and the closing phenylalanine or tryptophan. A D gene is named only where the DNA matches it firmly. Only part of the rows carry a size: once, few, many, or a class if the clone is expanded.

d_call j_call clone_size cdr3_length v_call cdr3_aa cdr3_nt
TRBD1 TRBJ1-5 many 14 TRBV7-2 CASAQGRGQGPQHF TGTGCCAGCGCCCAGGGCAGGGGGCAGGGGCCCCAGCATTTT
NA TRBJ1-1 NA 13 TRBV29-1 CSVSGRMLAEAFF TGCAGCGTTTCGGGACGGATGCTGGCTGAAGCTTTCTTT
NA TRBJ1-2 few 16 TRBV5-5 CASSFPSQGIPYGYTF TGTGCCAGCAGTTTCCCGAGCCAAGGGATTCCCTATGGCTACACCTTC
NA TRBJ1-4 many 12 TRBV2 CASRTSTIKLFF TGTGCCAGCAGGACAAGTACCATAAAACTGTTTTTT
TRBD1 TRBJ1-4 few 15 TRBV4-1 CASRQGLGTNEKLFF TGTGCCAGCAGACAGGGATTAGGGACTAATGAAAAACTGTTTTTT
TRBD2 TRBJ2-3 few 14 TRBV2 CASRLAGGGDTQYF TGTGCCAGCAGACTAGCGGGCGGAGGAGATACGCAGTATTTT
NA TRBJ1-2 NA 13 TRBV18 CASSQTEGGGYTF TGTGCCAGCTCCCAAACGGAGGGAGGCGGCTACACCTTC
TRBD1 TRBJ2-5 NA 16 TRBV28 CASSSPATGDQETQYF TGTGCCAGCAGTTCCCCTGCGACAGGGGATCAAGAGACCCAGTACTTC
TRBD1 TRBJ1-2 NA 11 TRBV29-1 CSLATGNGYTF TGCAGCTTAGCGACAGGGAATGGCTACACCTTC
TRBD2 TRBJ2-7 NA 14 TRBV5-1 CASSRLAGQGEQYF TGCGCCAGCAGCCGTTTAGCGGGGCAGGGCGAGCAGTACTTC
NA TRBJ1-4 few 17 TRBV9 CASSVDPPGGLNEKLFF TGTGCCAGCAGCGTAGACCCCCCTGGAGGCCTGAATGAAAAACTGTTTTTT
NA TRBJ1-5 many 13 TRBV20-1 CSASWGSDQPQHF TGCAGTGCTAGCTGGGGATCTGATCAGCCCCAGCATTTT
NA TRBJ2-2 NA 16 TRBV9 CASSGPGGIDTGELFF TGTGCCAGCAGCGGACCCGGGGGTATCGACACCGGGGAGCTGTTTTTT
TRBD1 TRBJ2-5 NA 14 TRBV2 CASSSTGGTETQYF TGTGCCAGCAGCTCTACAGGGGGCACAGAGACCCAGTACTTC
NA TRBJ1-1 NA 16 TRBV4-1 CASSQQEGGGSTEAFF TGCGCCAGCAGCCAACAAGAGGGGGGGGGTAGCACTGAAGCTTTCTTT
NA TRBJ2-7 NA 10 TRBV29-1 CSLSGYEQYF TGCAGCTTATCGGGGTACGAGCAGTACTTC
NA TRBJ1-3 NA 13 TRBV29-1 CSRAQSTGNTIYF TGCTCCCGGGCGCAGTCCACTGGAAACACCATATATTTT
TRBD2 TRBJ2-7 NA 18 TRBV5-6 CASSPPGRGRIGRGEQYF TGTGCCAGCAGCCCCCCCGGGCGCGGGAGGATAGGCAGGGGCGAGCAGTACTTC